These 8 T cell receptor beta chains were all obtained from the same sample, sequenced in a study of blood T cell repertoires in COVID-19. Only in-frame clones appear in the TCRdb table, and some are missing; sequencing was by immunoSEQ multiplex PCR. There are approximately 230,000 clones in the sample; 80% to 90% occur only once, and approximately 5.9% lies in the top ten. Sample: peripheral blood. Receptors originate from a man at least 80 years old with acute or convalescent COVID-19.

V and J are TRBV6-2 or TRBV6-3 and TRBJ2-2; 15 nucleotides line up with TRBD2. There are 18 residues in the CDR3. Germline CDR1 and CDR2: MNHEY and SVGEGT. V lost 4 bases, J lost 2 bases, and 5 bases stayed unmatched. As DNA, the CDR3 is TGTGCCAGCAGTTTCCGGACTAGCGGGAGGGTAAACACCGGGGAGCTGTTTTTT. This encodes CASSFRTSGRVNTGELFF.

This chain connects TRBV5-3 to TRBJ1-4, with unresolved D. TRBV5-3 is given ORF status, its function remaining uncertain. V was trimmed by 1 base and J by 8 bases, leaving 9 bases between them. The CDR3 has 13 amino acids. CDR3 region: CARSLNRREKLFF. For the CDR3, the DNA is TGTGCCAGAAGCTTGAACCGCCGGGAAAAACTGTTTTTT.

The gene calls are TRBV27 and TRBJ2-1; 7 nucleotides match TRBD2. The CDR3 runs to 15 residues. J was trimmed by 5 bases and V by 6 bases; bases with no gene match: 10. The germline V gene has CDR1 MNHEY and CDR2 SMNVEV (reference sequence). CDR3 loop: CASRAGTTSNNEQFF. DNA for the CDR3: TGTGCCAGCAGAGCCGGGACTACATCCAACAATGAGCAGTTCTTC.

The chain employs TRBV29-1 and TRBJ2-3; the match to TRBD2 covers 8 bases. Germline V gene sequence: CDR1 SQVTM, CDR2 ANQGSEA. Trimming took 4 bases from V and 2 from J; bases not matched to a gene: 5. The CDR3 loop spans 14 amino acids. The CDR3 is CSVVPSGPTDTQYF. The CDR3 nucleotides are TGCAGCGTTGTGCCTAGCGGGCCCACAGATACGCAGTATTTT.

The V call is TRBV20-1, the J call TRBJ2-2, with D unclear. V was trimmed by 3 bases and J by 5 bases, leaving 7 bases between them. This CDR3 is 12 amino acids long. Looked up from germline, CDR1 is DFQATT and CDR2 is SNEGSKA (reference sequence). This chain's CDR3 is CSASSRTGELFF. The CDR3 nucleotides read TGCAGTGCTAGTTCCAGGACCGGGGAGCTGTTTTTT.

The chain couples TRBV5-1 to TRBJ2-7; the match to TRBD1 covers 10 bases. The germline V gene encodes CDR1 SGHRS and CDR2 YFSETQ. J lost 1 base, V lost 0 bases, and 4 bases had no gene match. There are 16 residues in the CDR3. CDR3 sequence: CASSLAGGQGSYEQYF. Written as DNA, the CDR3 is TGCGCCAGCAGCTTGGCCGGGGGACAGGGGTCCTACGAGCAGTACTTC.

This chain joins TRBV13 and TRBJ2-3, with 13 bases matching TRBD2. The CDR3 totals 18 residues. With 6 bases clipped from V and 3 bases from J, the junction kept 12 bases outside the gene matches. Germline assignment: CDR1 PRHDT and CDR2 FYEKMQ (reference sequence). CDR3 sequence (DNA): TGTGCCAGCAGATTCAAGTCCCGGACTAGCGGGAGTACAGATACGCAGTATTTT. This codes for CASRFKSRTSGSTDTQYF.

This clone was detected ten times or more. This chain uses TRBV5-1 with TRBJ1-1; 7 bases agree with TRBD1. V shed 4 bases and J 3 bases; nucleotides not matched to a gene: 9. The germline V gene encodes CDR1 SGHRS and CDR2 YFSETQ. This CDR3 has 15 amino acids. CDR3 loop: CASSPPGGFYTEAFF. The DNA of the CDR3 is TGCGCCAGCAGCCCTCCAGGGGGATTTTACACTGAAGCTTTCTTT.